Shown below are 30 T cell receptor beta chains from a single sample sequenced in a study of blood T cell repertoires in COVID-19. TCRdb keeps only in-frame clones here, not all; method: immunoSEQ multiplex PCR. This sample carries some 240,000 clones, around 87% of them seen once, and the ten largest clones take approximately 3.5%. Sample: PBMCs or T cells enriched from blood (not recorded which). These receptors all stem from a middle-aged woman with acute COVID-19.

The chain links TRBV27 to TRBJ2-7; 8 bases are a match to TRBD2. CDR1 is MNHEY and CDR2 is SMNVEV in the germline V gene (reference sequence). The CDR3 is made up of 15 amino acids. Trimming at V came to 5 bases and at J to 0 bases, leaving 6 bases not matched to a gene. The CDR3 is CASSITSGSSYEQYF. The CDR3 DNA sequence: TGTGCCAGCAGTATCACGAGCGGGAGCTCCTACGAGCAGTACTTC.

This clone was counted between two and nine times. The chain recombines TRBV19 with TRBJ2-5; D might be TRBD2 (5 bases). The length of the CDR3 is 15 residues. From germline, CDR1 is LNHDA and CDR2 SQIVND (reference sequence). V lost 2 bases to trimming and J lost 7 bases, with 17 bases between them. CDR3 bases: TGTGCCAGTAGTATAAAGGACTCCATTGGTGCGACCCAGTACTTC. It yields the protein CASSIKDSIGATQYF.

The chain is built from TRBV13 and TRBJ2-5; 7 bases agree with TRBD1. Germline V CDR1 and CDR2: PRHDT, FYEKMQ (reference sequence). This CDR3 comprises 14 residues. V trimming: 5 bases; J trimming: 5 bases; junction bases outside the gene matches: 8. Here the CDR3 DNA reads TGTGCCAGCAGCAACCAGGGGGTAGTCGAGACCCAGTACTTC. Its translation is CASSNQGVVETQYF.

The CDR3 DNA follows: TGCGCCAGCAGCTTAGAAACTAGCGGGACCGGGGAGCTGTTTTTT. Amino acid sequence: CASSLETSGTGELFF. The chain links TRBV5-1 to TRBJ2-2; 9 nucleotides match TRBD2. The CDR3 length is 15 residues. CDR1 and CDR2 (germline): SGHRS, YFSETQ. V lost 2 bases, J lost 5 bases, and 4 bases stayed unmatched.

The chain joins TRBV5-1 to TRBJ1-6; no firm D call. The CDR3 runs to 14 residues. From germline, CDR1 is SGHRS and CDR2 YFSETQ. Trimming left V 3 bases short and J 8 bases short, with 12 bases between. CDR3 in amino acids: CASSSTWRDSPLHF. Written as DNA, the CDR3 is TGCGCCAGCAGCTCCACCTGGAGGGATTCACCCCTCCACTTT.

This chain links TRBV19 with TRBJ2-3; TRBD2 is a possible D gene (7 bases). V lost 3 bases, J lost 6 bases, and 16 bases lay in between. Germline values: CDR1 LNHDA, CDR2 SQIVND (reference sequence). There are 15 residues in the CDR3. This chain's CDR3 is CASSIEGGRLDTQYF. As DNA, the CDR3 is TGTGCCAGTAGTATCGAGGGGGGGAGGTTGGATACGCAGTATTTT.

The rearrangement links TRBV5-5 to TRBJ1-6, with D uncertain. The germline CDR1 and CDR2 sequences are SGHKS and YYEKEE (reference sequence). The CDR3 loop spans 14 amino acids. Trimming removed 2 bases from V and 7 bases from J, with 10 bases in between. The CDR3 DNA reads TGTGCCAGCAGCTTCTCCCCCGAGAATTCACCCCTCCACTTT. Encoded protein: CASSFSPENSPLHF.

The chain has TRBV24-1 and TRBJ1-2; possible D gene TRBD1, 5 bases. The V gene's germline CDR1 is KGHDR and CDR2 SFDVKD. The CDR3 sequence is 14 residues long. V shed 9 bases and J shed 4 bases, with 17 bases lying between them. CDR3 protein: CATGGTDSAYGYTF. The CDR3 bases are TGTGCCACCGGAGGGACCGACTCGGCCTATGGCTACACCTTC.

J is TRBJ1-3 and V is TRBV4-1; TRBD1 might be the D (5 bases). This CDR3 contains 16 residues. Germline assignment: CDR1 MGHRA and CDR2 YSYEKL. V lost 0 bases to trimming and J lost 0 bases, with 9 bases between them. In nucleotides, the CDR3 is TGCGCCAGCAGCCAAGATATCCAGGGCTCTGGAAACACCATATATTTT. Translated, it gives CASSQDIQGSGNTIYF.

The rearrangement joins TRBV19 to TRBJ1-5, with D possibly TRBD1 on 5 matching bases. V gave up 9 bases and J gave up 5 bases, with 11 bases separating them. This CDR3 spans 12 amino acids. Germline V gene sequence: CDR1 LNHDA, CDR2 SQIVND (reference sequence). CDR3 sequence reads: CASTRGDQPQHF. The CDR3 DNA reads TGTGCCAGCACACGGGGGGATCAGCCCCAGCATTTT.

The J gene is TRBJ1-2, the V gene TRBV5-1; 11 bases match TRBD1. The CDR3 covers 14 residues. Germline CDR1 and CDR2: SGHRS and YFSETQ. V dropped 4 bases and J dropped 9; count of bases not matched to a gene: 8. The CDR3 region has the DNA TGCGCCAGCAGCAGTAGCGGACAGGGGGCGAGCTACACCTTC. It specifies CASSSSGQGASYTF.

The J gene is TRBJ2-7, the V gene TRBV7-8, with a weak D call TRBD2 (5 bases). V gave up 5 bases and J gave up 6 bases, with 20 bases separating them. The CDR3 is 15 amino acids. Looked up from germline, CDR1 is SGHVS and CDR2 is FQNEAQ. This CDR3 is CASSPTRTEISEQYF. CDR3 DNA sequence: TGTGCCAGCAGCCCCACCAGGACTGAGATTTCCGAGCAGTACTTC.

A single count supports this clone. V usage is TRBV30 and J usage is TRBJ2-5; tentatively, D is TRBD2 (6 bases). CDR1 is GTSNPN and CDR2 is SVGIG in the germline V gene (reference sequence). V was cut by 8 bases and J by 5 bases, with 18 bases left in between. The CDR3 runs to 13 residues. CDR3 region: CAGDRGNVETQYF. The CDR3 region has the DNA TGTGCCGGGGATCGGGGGAATGTTGAGACCCAGTACTTC.

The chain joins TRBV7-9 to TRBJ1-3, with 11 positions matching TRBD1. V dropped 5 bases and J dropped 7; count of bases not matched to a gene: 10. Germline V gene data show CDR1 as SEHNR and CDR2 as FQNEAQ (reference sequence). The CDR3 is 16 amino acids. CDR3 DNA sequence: TGTGCCAGCAGCCCACCCCCCGGACAGGGGGCGAACACCATATATTTT. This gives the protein CASSPPPGQGANTIYF.

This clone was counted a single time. The DNA for the CDR3 is TGTGCCAGCAGCTCACATGGACAGAAGAATCAGCCCCAGCATTTT. This translates into CASSSHGQKNQPQHF. This chain uses TRBV5-6 with TRBJ1-5, with D possibly being TRBD1 (6 bases). Trimming removed 3 bases from V and 4 bases from J, with 14 bases in between. Per germline, CDR1 SGHDT and CDR2 YYEEEE. The CDR3 consists of 15 residues.

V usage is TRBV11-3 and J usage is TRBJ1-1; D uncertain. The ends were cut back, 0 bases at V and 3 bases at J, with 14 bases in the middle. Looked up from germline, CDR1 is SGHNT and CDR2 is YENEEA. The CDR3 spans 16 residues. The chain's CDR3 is CASSLEWAGLDTEAFF. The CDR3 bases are TGTGCCAGCAGCTTAGAGTGGGCAGGATTAGACACTGAAGCTTTCTTT.

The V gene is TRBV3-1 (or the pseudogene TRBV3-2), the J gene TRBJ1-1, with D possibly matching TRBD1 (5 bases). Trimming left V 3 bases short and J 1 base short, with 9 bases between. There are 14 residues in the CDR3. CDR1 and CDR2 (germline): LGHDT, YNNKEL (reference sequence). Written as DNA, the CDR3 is TGTGCCAGCAGCCAGCAAGACAGGAACACTGAAGCTTTCTTT. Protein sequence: CASSQQDRNTEAFF.

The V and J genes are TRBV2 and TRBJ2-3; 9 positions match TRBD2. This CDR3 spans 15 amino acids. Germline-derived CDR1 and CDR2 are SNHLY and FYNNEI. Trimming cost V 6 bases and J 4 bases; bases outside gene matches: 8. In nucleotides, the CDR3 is TGTGCCAGCAGGGAGCCGGGACTAGCTGCAGATACGCAGTATTTT. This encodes CASREPGLAADTQYF.

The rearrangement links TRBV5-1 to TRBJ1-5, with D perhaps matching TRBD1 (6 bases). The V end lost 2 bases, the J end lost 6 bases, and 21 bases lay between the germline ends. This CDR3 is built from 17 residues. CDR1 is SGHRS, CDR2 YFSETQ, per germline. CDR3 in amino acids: CASSLAPVGALSQPQHF. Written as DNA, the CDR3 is TGCGCCAGCAGCTTAGCACCGGTGGGGGCTCTGAGTCAGCCCCAGCATTTT.

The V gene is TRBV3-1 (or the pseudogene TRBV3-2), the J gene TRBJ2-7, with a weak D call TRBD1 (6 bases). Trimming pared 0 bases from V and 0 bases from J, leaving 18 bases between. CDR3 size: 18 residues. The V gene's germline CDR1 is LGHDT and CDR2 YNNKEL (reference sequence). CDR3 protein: CASSQDRPRDISSYEQYF. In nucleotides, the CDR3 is TGTGCCAGCAGCCAAGATAGACCCCGGGACATAAGCTCCTACGAGCAGTACTTC.

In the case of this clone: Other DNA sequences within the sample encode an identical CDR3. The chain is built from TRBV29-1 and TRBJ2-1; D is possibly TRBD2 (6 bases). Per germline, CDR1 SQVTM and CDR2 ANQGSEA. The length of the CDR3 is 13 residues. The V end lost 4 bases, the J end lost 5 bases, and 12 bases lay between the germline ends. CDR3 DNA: TGCAGCGTTGGTGCTAGCGAAAACAATGAGCAGTTCTTC. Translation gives CSVGASENNEQFF.

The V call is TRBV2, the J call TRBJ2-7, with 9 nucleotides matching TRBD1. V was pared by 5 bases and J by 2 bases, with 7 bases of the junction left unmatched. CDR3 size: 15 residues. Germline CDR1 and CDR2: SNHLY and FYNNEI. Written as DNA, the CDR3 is TGTGCCAGCAGTCAGTGGACAGGGGAGACCTACGAGCAGTACTTC. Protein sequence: CASSQWTGETYEQYF.

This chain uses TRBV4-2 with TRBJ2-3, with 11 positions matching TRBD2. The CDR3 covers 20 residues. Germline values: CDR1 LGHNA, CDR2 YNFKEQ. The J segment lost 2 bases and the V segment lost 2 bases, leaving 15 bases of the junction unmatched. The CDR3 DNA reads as TGTGCCAGCAGCCAAACCGGGACTAGCGGATCCTTAAGCGCCACAGATACGCAGTATTTT. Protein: CASSQTGTSGSLSATDTQYF.

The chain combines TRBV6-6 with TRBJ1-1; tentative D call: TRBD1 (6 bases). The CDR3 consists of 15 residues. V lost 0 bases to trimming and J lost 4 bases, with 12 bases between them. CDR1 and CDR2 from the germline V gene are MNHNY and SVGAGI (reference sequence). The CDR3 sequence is CASSYSRGGVTEAFF. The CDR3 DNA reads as TGTGCCAGCAGTTACTCCCGGGGGGGCGTCACTGAAGCTTTCTTT.

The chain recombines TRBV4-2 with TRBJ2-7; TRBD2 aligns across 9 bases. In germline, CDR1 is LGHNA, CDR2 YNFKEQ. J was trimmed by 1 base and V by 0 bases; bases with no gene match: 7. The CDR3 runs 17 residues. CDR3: CASSQEGDLAGSYEQYF. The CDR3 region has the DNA TGTGCCAGCAGCCAAGAGGGGGACCTAGCGGGGTCCTACGAGCAGTACTTC.

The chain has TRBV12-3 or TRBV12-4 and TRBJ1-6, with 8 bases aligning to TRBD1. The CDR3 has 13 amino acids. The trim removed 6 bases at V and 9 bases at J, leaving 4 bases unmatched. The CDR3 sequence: CASSDRGTSPLHF. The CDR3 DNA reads TGTGCCAGCAGCGACAGGGGAACTTCACCCCTCCACTTT.

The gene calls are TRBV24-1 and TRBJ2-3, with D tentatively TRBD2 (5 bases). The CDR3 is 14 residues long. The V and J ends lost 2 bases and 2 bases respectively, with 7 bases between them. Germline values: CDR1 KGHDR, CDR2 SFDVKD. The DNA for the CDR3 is TGTGCCACCAGTGATTCGGGGAACACAGATACGCAGTATTTT. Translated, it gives CATSDSGNTDTQYF.

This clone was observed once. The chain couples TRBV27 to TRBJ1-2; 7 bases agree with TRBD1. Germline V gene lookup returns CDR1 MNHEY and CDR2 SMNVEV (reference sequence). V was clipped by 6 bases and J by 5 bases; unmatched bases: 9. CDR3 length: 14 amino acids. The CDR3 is CASRVPGQLYGYTF. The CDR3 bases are TGTGCCAGCAGAGTTCCGGGACAGCTTTATGGCTACACCTTC.

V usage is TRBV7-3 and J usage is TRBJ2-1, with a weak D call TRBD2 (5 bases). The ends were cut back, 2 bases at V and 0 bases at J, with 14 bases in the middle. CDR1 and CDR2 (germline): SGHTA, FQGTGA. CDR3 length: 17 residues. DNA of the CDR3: TGTGCCAGCAGCTTATATGGGGAGATGAGCTCCTACAATGAGCAGTTCTTC. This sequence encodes CASSLYGEMSSYNEQFF.

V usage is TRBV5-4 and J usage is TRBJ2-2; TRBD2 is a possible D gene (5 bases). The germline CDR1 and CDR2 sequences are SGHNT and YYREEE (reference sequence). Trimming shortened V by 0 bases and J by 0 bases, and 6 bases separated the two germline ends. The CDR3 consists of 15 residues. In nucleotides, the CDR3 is TGTGCCAGCAGCTTGGTCGGGGCGAACACCGGGGAGCTGTTTTTT. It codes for CASSLVGANTGELFF. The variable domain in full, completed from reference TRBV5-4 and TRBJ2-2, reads ETGVTQSPTHLIKTRGQQVTLRCSSQSGHNTVSWYQQALGQGPQFIFQYYREEENGRGNFPPRFSGLQFPNYSSELNVNALELDDSALYLCASSLVGANTGELFFGEGSRLTVL.